Sequencing of this T cell receptor beta chain was carried out in a study of tumor and adjacent non-tumor tissue in lung cancer. On this clonotype: This may be a read error, as it is one base from a much larger clone.

The CDR3 covers 13 residues. V was clipped by 3 bases and J by 3 bases, with 8 bases between them. The germline CDR1 and CDR2 sequences are SGHDT and YYEEEE. Three rounds of nested PCR, following a modified ARM-PCR protocol, produced the TCRbeta library. TCRdb called the multiplex PCR reads again in MiXCR, with one record for every CDR3 protein. The sample has some 120,000 distinct CDR3 sequences, 66% seen once. RNA was extracted from bulk tissue without any cell sorting. This chain uses TRBV5-6 with TRBJ2-3; D call uncertain. The material sequenced was lung tumor tissue. This receptor was taken from a man aged 25-40 years with non-small cell lung cancer. CDR3 protein: CASSSNSTDTQYF. The CDR3 DNA is TGTGCCAGCAGCTCGAACTCGACAGATACGCAGTATTTT.